This entry lists 27 T cell receptor beta chains sequenced from one sample in a study of blood T cell repertoires in COVID-19. Repertoires were generated with immunoSEQ multiplex PCR, while TCRdb's copy carries only in-frame clones and drops some. The data show about 51,000 clones, with 85% to 90% seen just once and about 4% held by the top ten. Input material: peripheral blood. Receptors were obtained from an elderly man with active COVID-19.

The rearrangement uses TRBV11-2 and TRBJ2-1; 8 positions agree with TRBD2. The ends lost 4 bases at V and 9 bases at J; junction bases unmatched: 14. The CDR3 has 16 amino acids. Germline values: CDR1 SGHAT, CDR2 FQNNGV. CDR3 sequence: CASSSTPPRGAGEQFF. CDR3 DNA sequence: TGTGCCAGCAGCTCTACACCCCCGCGGGGGGCGGGTGAGCAGTTCTTC.

V usage is TRBV3-1 (or the pseudogene TRBV3-2) and J usage is TRBJ2-3; 11 bases are shared with TRBD2. With V trimmed by 1 base and J by 5 bases, 5 bases remained unmatched. Germline CDR1 is LGHDT and CDR2 is YNNKEL (reference sequence). The CDR3 has 16 amino acids. CDR3 nucleotides: TGTGCCAGCAGCCAAGGACTAGCGGGAAGGGGAGATACGCAGTATTTT. It specifies CASSQGLAGRGDTQYF.

V and J are TRBV10-3 and TRBJ2-1; 10 nucleotides line up with TRBD2. The germline V gene encodes CDR1 ENHRY and CDR2 SYGVKD. The CDR3 sequence is 16 residues long. The junction had 13 bases not matched to a gene; V was cut back by 6 bases and J by 8 bases. The CDR3 region is CAIRDPARTSGYEQFF. CDR3 in DNA: TGTGCCATCAGGGATCCCGCCCGGACTAGCGGTTATGAGCAGTTCTTC.

The rearrangement joins TRBV6-5 to TRBJ2-1; 10 bases line up with TRBD1. The CDR3 length is 14 residues. Losses at the gene ends were 6 bases for V and 8 bases for J; bases not matched to a gene: 7. Germline V lookup: CDR1 MNHEY, CDR2 SVGAGI. CDR3 protein: CASSLKTGGHEQFF. The DNA for the CDR3 is TGTGCCAGCAGCTTGAAGACAGGGGGCCATGAGCAGTTCTTC.

This clone was detected once. This rearrangement joins TRBV18 to TRBJ2-7, with 9 bases aligning to TRBD1. Germline V CDR1 and CDR2: KGHSH, LQKENI. Trimming at V came to 2 bases and at J to 2 bases, leaving 7 bases not matched to a gene. The CDR3 has 16 residues. CDR3 region: CASSPSLGQGPYEQYF. The CDR3 DNA reads TGTGCCAGCTCACCAAGTTTGGGACAGGGACCCTACGAGCAGTACTTC.

The CDR3 protein is CASSLRAGENYEQYF. The CDR3 DNA reads as TGTGCCAGCAGCTTAAGGGCAGGGGAAAACTACGAGCAGTACTTC. The chain joins TRBV7-2 to TRBJ2-7; TRBD1 might be the D (6 bases). This CDR3 has 15 residues. V was cut by 2 bases and J by 3 bases, with 14 bases left in between. Germline values: CDR1 SGHTA, CDR2 FQGNSA.

A single count supports this clone. The V and J genes are TRBV7-2 and TRBJ1-2; maybe TRBD1 (6 bases). Germline V gives CDR1 SGHTA, CDR2 FQGNSA. CDR3 size: 15 residues. V lost 0 bases and J lost 12, with 20 bases in between. The CDR3 DNA reads TGTGCCAGCAGCTTAGCGCCCGGGGGCGGGGGGGGCCACACCTTC. Translation: CASSLAPGGGGGHTF.

The chain is built from TRBV7-2 and TRBJ2-7; D not resolved. The CDR3 contains 12 residues. Trimming removed 5 bases from V and 3 bases from J, with 8 bases in between. From germline, CDR1 is SGHTA and CDR2 FQGNSA. CDR3 protein: CASSPGRYEQYF. CDR3 coding DNA: TGTGCCAGCAGCCCCGGTCGCTACGAGCAGTACTTC.

CDR3 amino acids: CASSLAGGNQPQHF. DNA for the CDR3: TGCGCCAGCAGCTTGGCTGGGGGGAATCAGCCCCAGCATTTT. This chain links TRBV5-1 with TRBJ1-5; TRBD1 is a possible D gene (5 bases). This CDR3 is built from 14 residues. CDR1 and CDR2 (germline): SGHRS, YFSETQ. V dropped 0 bases and J dropped 4 bases, with 8 bases sitting between them.

The chain couples TRBV4-3 to TRBJ2-1; D unclear. V was cut by 0 bases and J by 10 bases, with 10 bases left in between. This CDR3 spans 13 amino acids. The germline CDR1 and CDR2 sequences are LGHNA and YSLEER. The CDR3 spells CASSQDWRREQFF. In DNA, the CDR3 is TGCGCCAGCAGCCAAGACTGGCGGAGAGAGCAGTTCTTC.

The chain is built from TRBV3-1 (or the pseudogene TRBV3-2) and TRBJ2-5; no clear D gene. This CDR3 is 13 amino acids long. CDR1 LGHDT and CDR2 YNNKEL come from the germline V gene (reference sequence). V gave up 5 bases and J gave up 4 bases, with 11 bases separating them. The CDR3 DNA sequence: TGTGCCAGCAGCTCCCTCGGTTTAGAGACCCAGTACTTC. Protein: CASSSLGLETQYF.

V gene TRBV2 combines with J gene TRBJ2-7; 10 bases match TRBD2. The CDR3 has 14 amino acids. From germline, CDR1 is SNHLY and CDR2 FYNNEI. V gave up 5 bases and J gave up 9 bases; unmatched junction bases: 10. CDR3 DNA sequence: TGTGCCAGCAGTCCAAACACCGGGACTAGCGCGCAGTACTTC. Translating gives CASSPNTGTSAQYF.

The chain combines TRBV20-1 with TRBJ2-5, with a tentative D call TRBD2 (6 bases). The germline CDR1 and CDR2 sequences are DFQATT and SNEGSKA (reference sequence). CDR3 length: 14 amino acids. The V end was cut by 3 bases, the J end by 5 bases, with 16 bases between. CDR3 nucleotide sequence: TGCAGTGCTAGTGTTGTGGGAGGAGGGGAGACCCAGTACTTC. Amino acid sequence: CSASVVGGGETQYF.

The rearrangement uses TRBV5-6 and TRBJ1-6, with D hard to call. This CDR3 region has 15 residues. Germline loops: CDR1 SGHDT, CDR2 YYEEEE. The germline V and J ends were trimmed by 1 base and 8 bases, with 13 bases remaining between them. The CDR3 loop is CASSLTHGRDSPLHF. The DNA of the CDR3 is TGTGCCAGCAGCTTGACTCACGGGAGGGATTCACCCCTCCACTTT.

V usage is TRBV18 and J usage is TRBJ2-5; 8 bases fit TRBD1. The germline gives CDR1 KGHSH, CDR2 LQKENI. CDR3 size: 12 residues. V gave up 8 bases and J gave up 1 base; unmatched junction bases: 0. CDR3: CASTGGQETQYF. CDR3 bases: TGTGCCAGCACAGGGGGCCAAGAGACCCAGTACTTC.

V gene TRBV18 combines with J gene TRBJ2-2; D is perhaps TRBD2 (5 bases). This CDR3 region has 15 residues. V lost 3 bases and J 3 bases, leaving 11 bases between the germline ends. Germline CDR1 KGHSH, CDR2 LQKENI. The CDR3 loop reads CASSPASRDTGELFF. Written as DNA, the CDR3 is TGTGCCAGCTCACCGGCTAGCCGCGACACCGGGGAGCTGTTTTTT.

The chain carries TRBV19 and TRBJ2-1; 10 bases align to TRBD2. V shed 6 bases, J shed 7 bases, and the junction held 9 bases outside the gene matches. The germline CDR1 and CDR2 sequences are LNHDA and SQIVND (reference sequence). The CDR3 runs 15 residues. The CDR3 coding sequence is TGTGCCAGTAGGGAGCTAGCGGGAGTGGGTAATGAGCAGTTCTTC. Translation gives CASRELAGVGNEQFF.

The chain joins TRBV28 to TRBJ2-7; 8 bases map to TRBD2. J lost 5 bases, V lost 2 bases, and 8 bases had no gene match. CDR1 and CDR2 from the germline V gene are MDHEN and SYDVKM. The CDR3 consists of 15 residues. The CDR3 loop is CASSLSGTRVHEQYF. In nucleotides, the CDR3 is TGTGCCAGCAGTTTAAGCGGGACTAGAGTACACGAGCAGTACTTC.

This clone was counted a few times. The chain carries TRBV5-1 and TRBJ1-1; 9 bases match TRBD1. Germline V gene sequence: CDR1 SGHRS, CDR2 YFSETQ. The junction had 8 bases not matched to a gene; V was cut back by 0 bases and J by 5 bases. There are 16 residues in the CDR3. The CDR3 DNA is TGCGCCAGCAGCTTGGGGGGGACAGGGTCGGGTACTGAAGCTTTCTTT. Translation gives CASSLGGTGSGTEAFF. Full variable domain (remainder filled in from reference TRBV5-1 and TRBJ1-1): KAGVTQTPRYLIKTRGQQVTLSCSPISGHRSVSWYQQTPGQGLQFLFEYFSETQRNKGNFPGRFSGRQFSNSRSEMNVSTLELGDSALYLCASSLGGTGSGTEAFFGQGTRLTVV.

V is TRBV9 and J is TRBJ1-2; D is unclear. Germline CDR1 reads SGDLS; CDR2 reads YYNGEE. V lost 4 bases and J 8 bases, leaving 18 bases between the germline ends. This CDR3 has 14 residues. Here the CDR3 DNA reads TGTGCCAGCAGCCTTGGGTTGGCAGACGGGGGCTACACCTTC. It is translated as CASSLGLADGGYTF.

The chain has TRBV5-5 and TRBJ2-4; D gene ambiguous. The ends were cut back, 0 bases at V and 1 base at J, with 8 bases in the middle. CDR1 is SGHKS and CDR2 is YYEKEE in the germline V gene (reference sequence). The CDR3 has 15 residues. The CDR3 DNA reads TGTGCCAGCAGCTTGGATTCCGGGGCCAAAAACATTCAGTACTTC. This gives the protein CASSLDSGAKNIQYF.

J is TRBJ2-2 and V is TRBV5-6; 12 positions match TRBD2. The CDR3 is 17 amino acids. Germline CDR1 reads SGHDT; CDR2 reads YYEEEE. Losses at the gene ends were 2 bases for V and 5 bases for J; bases not matched to a gene: 7. In DNA form, the CDR3 reads TGTGCCAGCAGCTTAGGCCTAGCGGGAGGGCGGACCGGGGAGCTGTTTTTT. Translated: CASSLGLAGGRTGELFF.

This rearrangement joins TRBV30 to TRBJ1-2; a weak D match, TRBD1 (5 bases). This CDR3 has 14 residues. Trimming stripped 0 bases from V and 8 bases from J, with 16 bases between. CDR1 is GTSNPN and CDR2 is SVGIG in the germline V gene (reference sequence). CDR3 in amino acids: CAWSVGVLAGGYTF. The CDR3 nucleotides are TGTGCCTGGAGTGTAGGGGTCCTGGCTGGGGGCTACACCTTC.

The V call is TRBV19, the J call TRBJ2-7; 9 nucleotides line up with TRBD1. V lost 5 bases and J lost 2; bases outside the gene matches: 10. Germline values: CDR1 LNHDA, CDR2 SQIVND (reference sequence). This CDR3 has 16 residues. CDR3 protein: CASSLYRGRPAYEQYF. CDR3 bases: TGTGCCAGTAGTCTGTACAGGGGGCGACCCGCCTACGAGCAGTACTTC.

The CDR3 loop reads CASSLVAGGFKTQYF. CDR3 DNA sequence: TGTGCCAGCAGCTTAGTGGCGGGAGGTTTCAAGACCCAGTACTTC. The J gene is TRBJ2-5, the V gene TRBV5-4, with 8 bases lining up with TRBD2. This CDR3 spans 15 amino acids. Trimming at V came to 2 bases and at J to 6 bases, leaving 9 bases not matched to a gene. Looked up from germline, CDR1 is SGHNT and CDR2 is YYREEE (reference sequence).

This clone was seen a single time. The chain carries TRBV30 and TRBJ1-2, with D tentatively TRBD1 (5 bases). This CDR3 spans 11 amino acids. Germline-derived CDR1 and CDR2 are GTSNPN and SVGIG (reference sequence). Trimming pared 5 bases from V and 7 bases from J, leaving 11 bases between. The CDR3 DNA reads TGTGCCTGGGGAGGACAACTTGGCTACACCTTC. This translates into CAWGGQLGYTF.

V and J are TRBV29-1 and TRBJ2-4, with D possibly being TRBD2 (6 bases). This CDR3 region has 14 residues. V was trimmed by 4 bases and J by 6 bases, leaving 16 bases between them. Germline CDR1 reads SQVTM; CDR2 reads ANQGSEA. CDR3 bases: TGCAGCGTTGTTGTGGGACCGCGGGGAAACATTCAGTACTTC. Residues: CSVVVGPRGNIQYF.